This TCR beta chain stems from a study of breast tumors, draining lymph nodes, adjacent tissues. TCRdb re-called the multiplex PCR reads through MiXCR, storing one row per CDR3 protein. Of about 270,000 distinct CDR3 sequences detected, roughly 31% appear once; the ten largest clones hold over 0.95%. Notes on the study in general: The lymph node origin of tumor T cells was framed as consistent with a hypothesis, not demonstrated.

Per germline, CDR1 DFQATT and CDR2 SNEGSKA (reference sequence). V lost 6 bases and J lost 4, with 6 bases in between. This CDR3 spans 10 amino acids. There are many counts of this clonotype. The antigen is undetermined. Since no conserved phenylalanine or tryptophan closes the CDR3, a read error is the likely cause. Axillary draining lymph nodes of breast cancer patients supplied the node samples. Specimen: axillary lymph node tissue. The chain joins TRBV20-1 to TRBJ2-5; D gene ambiguous. The sequence came from a female donor with breast cancer. Some clones in this sample may be carry-over from other donors' samples. The DNA for the CDR3 is TGCAGTGCCTGGAGAGAGACCCAGTACTCC. As protein: CSAWRETQYS.